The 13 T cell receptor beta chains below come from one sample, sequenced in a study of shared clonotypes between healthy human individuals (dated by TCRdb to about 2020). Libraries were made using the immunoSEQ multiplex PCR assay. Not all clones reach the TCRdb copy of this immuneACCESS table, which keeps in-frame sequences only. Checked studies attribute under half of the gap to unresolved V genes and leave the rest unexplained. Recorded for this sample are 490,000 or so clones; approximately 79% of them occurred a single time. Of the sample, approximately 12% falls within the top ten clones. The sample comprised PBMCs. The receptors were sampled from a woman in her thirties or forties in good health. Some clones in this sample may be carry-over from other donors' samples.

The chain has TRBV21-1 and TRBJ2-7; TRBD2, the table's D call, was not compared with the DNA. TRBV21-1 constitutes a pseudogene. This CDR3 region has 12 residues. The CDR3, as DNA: TGTGCCAGCAGCAGTGCGGGGGCCGAGCAGTACTTC. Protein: CASSSAGAEQYF.

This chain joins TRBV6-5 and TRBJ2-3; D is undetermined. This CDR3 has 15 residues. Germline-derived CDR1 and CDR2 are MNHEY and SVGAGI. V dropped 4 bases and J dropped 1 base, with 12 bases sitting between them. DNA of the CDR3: TGTGCCAGCAGTTCCCATTCCGATCGCACAGATACGCAGTATTTT. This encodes CASSSHSDRTDTQYF.

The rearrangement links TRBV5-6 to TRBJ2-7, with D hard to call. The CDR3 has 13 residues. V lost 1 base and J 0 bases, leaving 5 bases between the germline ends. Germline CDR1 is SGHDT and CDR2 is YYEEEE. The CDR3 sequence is CASSLWGSYEQYF. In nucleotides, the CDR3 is TGTGCCAGCAGCTTGTGGGGCTCCTACGAGCAGTACTTC.

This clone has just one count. Here the CDR3 reads CASSPGGTQYF. The DNA of the CDR3 is TGTGCCAGCAGCCCCGGCGGAACGCAGTATTTT. This chain joins TRBV14 and TRBJ2-3; D gene ambiguous. In germline, CDR1 is SGHDN, CDR2 FVKESK. The CDR3 covers 11 residues. Trimming took off 4 bases at V and 9 bases at J, with 8 bases between the two ends.

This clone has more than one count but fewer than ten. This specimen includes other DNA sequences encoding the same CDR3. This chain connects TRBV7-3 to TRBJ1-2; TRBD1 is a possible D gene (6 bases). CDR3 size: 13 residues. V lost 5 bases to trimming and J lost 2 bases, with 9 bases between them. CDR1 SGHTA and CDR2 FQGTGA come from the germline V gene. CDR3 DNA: TGTGCCAGCAGCCCCGACAGGAACTATGGCTACACCTTC. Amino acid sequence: CASSPDRNYGYTF.

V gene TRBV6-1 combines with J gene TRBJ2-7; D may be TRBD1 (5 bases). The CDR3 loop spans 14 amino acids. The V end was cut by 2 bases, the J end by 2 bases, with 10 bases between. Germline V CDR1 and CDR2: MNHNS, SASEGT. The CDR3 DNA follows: TGTGCCAGCAGTGAAACAGGCAGACCCTACGAGCAGTACTTC. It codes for CASSETGRPYEQYF.

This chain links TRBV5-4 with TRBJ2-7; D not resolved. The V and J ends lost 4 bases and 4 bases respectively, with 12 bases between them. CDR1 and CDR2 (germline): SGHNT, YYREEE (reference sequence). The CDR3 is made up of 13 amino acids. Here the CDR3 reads CASSMGWRYEQYF. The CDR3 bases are TGTGCCAGCAGCATGGGGTGGCGGTACGAGCAGTACTTC.

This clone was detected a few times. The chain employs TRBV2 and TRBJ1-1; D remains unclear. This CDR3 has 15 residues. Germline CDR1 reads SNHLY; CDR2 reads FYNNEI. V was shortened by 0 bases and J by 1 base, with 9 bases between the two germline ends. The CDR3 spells CASSEARRKNTEAFF. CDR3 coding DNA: TGTGCCAGCAGTGAAGCGCGGAGGAAGAACACTGAAGCTTTCTTT.

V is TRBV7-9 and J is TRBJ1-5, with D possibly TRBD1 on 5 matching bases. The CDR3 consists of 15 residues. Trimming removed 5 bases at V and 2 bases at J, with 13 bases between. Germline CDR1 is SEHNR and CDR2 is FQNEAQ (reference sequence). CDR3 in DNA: TGTGCCAGCAGCCTCCCAGGGTTGGGCAATCAGCCCCAGCATTTT. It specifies CASSLPGLGNQPQHF.

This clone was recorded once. The CDR3 reads CAISREVGTEAFF. The CDR3 DNA reads TGTGCCATCAGTAGAGAGGTTGGTACTGAAGCTTTCTTT. This chain links TRBV10-3 with TRBJ1-1; no definite D call. The CDR3 contains 13 residues. Germline assignment: CDR1 ENHRY and CDR2 SYGVKD. The ends were cut back, 5 bases at V and 5 bases at J, with 12 bases in the middle.

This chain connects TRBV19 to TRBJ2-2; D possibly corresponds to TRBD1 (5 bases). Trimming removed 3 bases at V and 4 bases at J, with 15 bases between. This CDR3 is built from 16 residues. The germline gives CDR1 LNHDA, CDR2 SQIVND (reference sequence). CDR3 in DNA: TGTGCCAGTAGTATGTCCCTGACAGTAATCACCGGGGAGCTGTTTTTT. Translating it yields CASSMSLTVITGELFF.

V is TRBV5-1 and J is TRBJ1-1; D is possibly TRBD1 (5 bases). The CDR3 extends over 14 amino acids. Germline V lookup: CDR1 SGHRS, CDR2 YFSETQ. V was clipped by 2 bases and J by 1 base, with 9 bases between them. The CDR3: CASSFQGENTEAFF. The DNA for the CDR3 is TGCGCCAGCAGCTTTCAGGGCGAGAACACTGAAGCTTTCTTT. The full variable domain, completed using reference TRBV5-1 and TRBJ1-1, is KAGVTQTPRYLIKTRGQQVTLSCSPISGHRSVSWYQQTPGQGLQFLFEYFSETQRNKGNFPGRFSGRQFSNSRSEMNVSTLELGDSALYLCASSFQGENTEAFFGQGTRLTVV.

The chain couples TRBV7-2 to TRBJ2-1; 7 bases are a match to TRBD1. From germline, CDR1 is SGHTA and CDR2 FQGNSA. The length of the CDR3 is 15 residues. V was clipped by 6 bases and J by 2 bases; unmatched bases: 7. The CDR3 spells CASRTYRGPYNEQFF. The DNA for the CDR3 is TGTGCCAGCAGAACCTACAGGGGCCCCTACAATGAGCAGTTCTTC.